This TCR beta chain was sequenced in a study of early T cells in non-severe SARS-CoV-2 infection. As for the study in general: Alpha and beta chains were unpaired, from unsorted whole-blood bulk RNA.

Researchers tagged individual cDNA molecules with unique molecular identifiers. TCRdb passed the 5' RACE reads through MiXCR, listing each CDR3 protein once. The data contain roughly 53,000 distinct CDR3 sequences, roughly 8.7% of them seen just once; the ten biggest clones take up almost 4%. The CDR3 is 15 residues long. Germline V gene lookup returns CDR1 SSHAT and CDR2 FNYEAQ (reference sequence). A word on this clonotype: Its antigen remains unknown. The junction departs from the called germline gene at one end, perhaps through a read error.

Study results and caveats: In VDJdb matching, anti-spike CD8 responses were favored while private and CD4 specificities went missing.

This clonotype was sampled from an adult who was a healthcare worker with PCR-confirmed SARS-CoV-2 infection or an uninfected control (not recorded which). The rearrangement joins TRBV7-7 to TRBJ2-1; 9 positions agree with TRBD2. This material consisted of whole blood, taken at baseline. The CDR3 here is CASSLNSGSDDEQFF. As DNA, the CDR3 is TGTGCTAGCAGCTTAAATAGCGGGAGTGACGATGAGCAGTTCTTC.